This T cell receptor (beta chain) was found in a study of T cells in Graves' hyperthyroidism and ophthalmopathy (dated by TCRdb to about 2019). Study-level background: Peripheral blood samples were taken at initial diagnosis, before any treatment was given. TCR Vbeta CDR3 sequencing of 135 peripheral blood samples (43 ophthalmopathy, 75 hyperthyroidism and around 17 progressor patients) is reported in the paper. After blood sampling, hyperthyroidism patients were treated with methimazole at a starting dose of 30 mg daily, and ophthalmopathy patients were treated with high-dose intravenous methylprednisolone. A discovery cohort of about a hundred patients, roughly 45 with Graves' ophthalmopathy and 57 with stable Graves' hyperthyroidism, was used to find distinguishing TCR V-J signatures. For training and testing, the 95 to 100 patients in the discovery cohort were randomly divided in a 7:3 ratio. The study also compared thyroid tissue and blood T-cell repertoires from about 6 Graves' hyperthyroidism patients. Prospective prediction of ophthalmopathy was tested in an independent validation cohort consisting of fewer than 20 hyperthyroidism patients and some 17 patients who later progressed to ophthalmopathy.

Overall study outcomes, separate from this receptor: Most expanded thyroid clonotypes (frequency above 0.001) were also detected in blood, suggesting blood repertoires may reflect thyroid immune responses. Sample size was not statistically predetermined, and blinding of investigators to group allocation was not performed. In validation, progression to ophthalmopathy was predicted by the model with 70.59% sensitivity and just over 72% specificity, a median of approximately 6.5 months before onset. In cross-validation, a model built on a 13 V-J signature told ophthalmopathy apart from stable hyperthyroidism with under 90% sensitivity and roughly 81% specificity, and in testing the same model reached 80%/75%.

Hyperthyroidism patients were newly diagnosed, with disease duration under 2 months, and aged 18 to 65 years. Any patient with an uncontrolled infection, another autoimmune disease, pregnancy or lactation was excluded. Clinical symptoms, serum thyroxine and TRAb, thyroid ultrasound, and orbital computed tomography formed the basis for the diagnoses. For progressor patients, blood was drawn at the first diagnosis of hyperthyroidism, before any ophthalmopathy symptoms had appeared. Ficoll-Paque density gradient centrifugation was used to isolate PBMCs from under 11 ml of fresh peripheral blood. Patients classed as progressors first received a Graves' hyperthyroidism diagnosis and then went on to develop ophthalmopathy during follow-up. Total RNA was extracted using Trizol reagent, and RNA quality was assessed on an Agilent 2100 Bioanalyzer. The TCR beta CDR3 regions were amplified from the RNA transcripts. A first-round RT-PCR of the TCR CDR3 used the HTBI primer set with the Qiagen OneStep RT-PCR kit. Libraries were constructed in a second round of multiplex PCR, after which size selection and purification were performed. Libraries were sequenced paired-end with 100 bp reads on an Illumina HiSeq2000. The source study handled its data this way. SOAPnuke was used to process the raw data, with reads discarded if the reads contained adapters or uncalled bases, had a mean Phred below 15, or lacked an exact constant-primer or identifier match. High-quality paired reads were merged using COPE v1.2.5, and each unique nucleotide sequence was defined as a clonotype. MiTCR v1.1 was used to align clonotypes to the IMGT TRBV, TRBD and TRBJ reference segments. The analysis was restricted to V-J combinations with a frequency above 0.0001, which together covered 99.2% of the repertoires. The TCS score was defined as F50 (clonal expansion) divided by E x V (chaos), with BLOSUM62-based TCRdist calculated between CDR3 peptides within each V-J. Welch's t-statistics and random forest reduced fewer than 550 V-J features to 13, which were used in a naive Bayes classifier (R e1071). Clones were called with MiXCR by TCRdb after fastp trimmed the public reads at Q25, and only in-frame beta chains were retained. Every entry covers one CDR3 protein and lists the most common genes and DNA from its rows. TCRdb assigned the V and J calls; the authors' analysis was not used. The table for this sample lists approximately 370,000 distinct CDR3 sequences; approximately 17% of them were counted only once. The ten biggest clones cover almost 35% of the sample.

For this clonotype: Its antigen remains undetermined. No base qualities exist here, and no much larger clone lies one base off it.

Sequenced input: blood. This TCR was sampled from a woman aged 25-40 years with Graves' hyperthyroidism that later progressed to Graves' ophthalmopathy.

The DNA sequence is TGTGCCAGTCGGACAGCCGGCTATGGCTACACCTTC. The translation is CASRTAGYGYTF. The V and J genes are TRBV6-1 and TRBJ1-2, with TRBD1 perhaps the D gene, on 6 matching bases. V drops 9 bases and J drops 4 bases, leaving 12 bases in between. CDR1 MNHNS and CDR2 SASEGT were looked up in the germline V gene. The cysteine opens and the phenylalanine closes a CDR3 of 12 amino acids. The kept DNA is CDR3 alone, 36 bases in frame from the first base.